These T cell receptor beta chains were read from a single sample in a study of blood T cells in healthy people across ages. TCRdb fed the 5' RACE reads into MiXCR, producing one record per CDR3 protein. The repertoire has roughly 800,000 distinct CDR3 sequences, 25% of them found once; the top ten carry approximately 3.7%. The sample was also reused in another study, on T cells of mothers and their children.

Sequencing was performed on blood. The receptors were gathered from a boy aged 5-17 years in good health. CDR3s include the opening cysteine and the closing phenylalanine or tryptophan. A D gene is named only where the DNA matches it firmly. Size is omitted from some rows. Given values are once, few, many or a class for expanded clones.

v_call	j_call	d_call	clone_size	cdr3_nt	cdr3_aa
TRBV28	TRBJ1-2	.	few	TGTGCCAGCAGGCGTCGGGGGCCCGGAAACTATGGCTACACCTTC	CASRRRGPGNYGYTF
TRBV3-1	TRBJ2-7	.	.	TGTGCCAGCAGCCAAGGTATGGTGGGGGCGTACGCCTACGAGCAGTACTTC	CASSQGMVGAYAYEQYF
TRBV6-6	TRBJ1-4	.	few	TGTGCCAGCAGCCCTACTCGCGAAAAACTGTTTTTT	CASSPTREKLFF
TRBV5-5	TRBJ1-4	.	few	TGTGCCAGCAGCCCGTTGGAACAGGGCAGTGGAAAACTGTTTTTT	CASSPLEQGSGKLFF
TRBV7-8	TRBJ2-3	TRBD1	few	TGTGCCAGCAGCCCCTGGACAGGGGGCACAGATACGCAGTATTTT	CASSPWTGGTDTQYF
TRBV5-1	TRBJ2-2	.	.	TGCGCCAGCAGCTTGATATTAGGGACAACGAACACCGGGGAGCTGTTTTTT	CASSLILGTTNTGELFF
TRBV12-3/TRBV12-4	TRBJ2-1	TRBD1	.	TGTGCCAGCAGTTTGGAGAAGAGGGGGCCGAGAAATGAGCAGTTCTTC	CASSLEKRGPRNEQFF
TRBV11-2	TRBJ2-1	.	few	TGTGCCAGCAGCCACGGGGTCCTGAGTAACAATGAGCAGTTCTTC	CASSHGVLSNNEQFF
TRBV6-5	TRBJ2-5	.	few	TGTGCCAGCAGTTATTCCAGCGGAGGGGGCCAAGAGACCCAGTACTTC	CASSYSSGGGQETQYF
TRBV20-1	TRBJ2-5	.	.	TGCAGTGCTAGAGATCGACAGATCCAAGAGACCCAGTACTTC	CSARDRQIQETQYF
TRBV4-1	TRBJ1-1	.	.	TGCGCCAGCAGCCATTCGGGAGGGGTCGGCACTGAAGCTTTCTTT	CASSHSGGVGTEAFF
TRBV20-1	TRBJ2-5	.	few	TGCAGTCCCTGGACGAATGGGGCCCAGTACTTC	CSPWTNGAQYF
TRBV9	TRBJ2-5	TRBD2	few	TGTGCCAGCAGCCCCATAGCGGGAACGGGGGAGACCCAGTACTTC	CASSPIAGTGETQYF
TRBV5-5	TRBJ1-1	.	.	TGTGCCAGCAGTTTAGTGGGCAGGAACACTGAAGCTTTCTTT	CASSLVGRNTEAFF
TRBV12-3/TRBV12-4	TRBJ1-1	.	.	TGTGCCAGCAGTTTCAGGGTCCCTGAAGCTTTCTTT	CASSFRVPEAFF
TRBV20-1	TRBJ2-4	TRBD1	.	TGCAGTGCTATCCGGGACAGGGTAGCCAAAAACATTCAGTACTTC	CSAIRDRVAKNIQYF
TRBV5-1	TRBJ1-2	.	few	TGCGCCAGCAGCTCTCCCAGCCTCGGTGAAGAGACATATGGCTACACCTTC	CASSSPSLGEETYGYTF
TRBV20-1	TRBJ2-7	.	few	TGCAGTGCTAAATCCTCGGGGTCCTACGAGCAGTACTTC	CSAKSSGSYEQYF
TRBV12-3/TRBV12-4	TRBJ1-3	TRBD1	.	TGTGCCAGCAGCCTCGACAGGGTTTCTGGAAACACCATATATTTT	CASSLDRVSGNTIYF
TRBV4-2	TRBJ1-4	.	.	TGTGCCAGCAGCCAAGCTGTGGACGCAACTAATGAAAAACTGTTTTTT	CASSQAVDATNEKLFF
TRBV2	TRBJ1-4	.	.	TGTGCCAGCAGAGACATCATGGAATCTGAAAAACTGTTTTTT	CASRDIMESEKLFF
TRBV29-1	TRBJ2-2	.	once	TGCAGCGTTTTCAGGGGTGCCGGGGAGCTGTTTTTT	CSVFRGAGELFF
TRBV12-3/TRBV12-4	TRBJ2-1	.	.	TGTGCCAGCGCCGACCTAGGGGCTGAGCAGTTCTTC	CASADLGAEQFF
TRBV4-3	TRBJ2-7	.	.	TGCGCCAGCAGCCAGCTAAGGGGATACGAGCAGTACTTC	CASSQLRGYEQYF
TRBV9	TRBJ2-1	TRBD2	few	TGTGCTAGCAGCCCAGGGGGACTAGCGAGTACCTATGAGCAGTTCTTC	CASSPGGLASTYEQFF
TRBV5-4	TRBJ2-2	TRBD2	.	TGTGCCAGCAGCTCTAGCGGGAGGACCGGGGAGCTGTTTTTT	CASSSSGRTGELFF
TRBV7-2	TRBJ1-2	.	many	TGTGCCAGCAGCTCCCTCTGGACAGAAGGGACCTATGGCTACACCTTC	CASSSLWTEGTYGYTF
TRBV3-1	TRBJ1-1	.	.	TGTGCCAGCAGCCATCTGACTAACACTGAAGCTTTCTTT	CASSHLTNTEAFF
TRBV28	TRBJ2-7	.	few	TGTGCCAGCAGTTTCCAAGGGGCTGGGTACGAGCAGTACTTC	CASSFQGAGYEQYF
TRBV11-2	TRBJ2-7	.	few	TGTGCCAGCAGCTTACTAGCAACCCACTACGAGCAGTACTTC	CASSLLATHYEQYF
TRBV6-2/TRBV6-3	TRBJ1-1	.	.	TGTGCCACCGCGGACGGCTCGGGCACTGAAGCTTTCTTT	CATADGSGTEAFF